This T cell receptor (beta chain) is drawn from a study of CD8 T cells in Susac syndrome (dated by TCRdb to the late 2010s). In terms of the full investigation: The study used repertoire sequencing to test whether antigen drove CD8+ T cell activation and differentiation in Susac syndrome.

On the study overall, not on this receptor specifically: The TCR sequencing and HLA analysis was acknowledged to have included a relatively small number of individuals.

Per the germline V gene, MDHEN is the CDR1 and SYDVKM is the CDR2. The CDR3 starts with the cysteine, ends with the phenylalanine, and has 14 residues. This entry keeps only the CDR3 DNA: 42 bases, framed from base 1. V loses 4 bases of germline sequence and J loses 3 bases, and the interval between the two ends is 9 bases. RNA was extracted using the RNeasy kit, and roughly 0.5 to 1 ug of the RNA was reverse transcribed with random hexamers. The immunoSEQ multiplex PCR assay, which covers 54 Vbeta and 13 Jbeta segments, was used to amplify TCR beta CDR3 regions. Bias from PCR amplification was corrected by using a synthetic template baseline for primer optimization and for computational correction. Under the source paper's analysis protocol: Reads were annotated to V, D and J genes per IMGT and analyzed with immunoSEQ Analyzer, keeping only productive sequences. Clonality was calculated as one minus the Shannon entropy normalized by log2 of the number of productive unique sequences. For each patient and control, public and private clones were evaluated within the 100 most prevalent clones. A clone was defined as Susac-specific if it was absent from the healthy and MS cohorts, from over 1,000 published viral clones and from other ImmuneACCESS disease sequences. TCRdb reprocessing: public reads trimmed at Q25 with fastp, clones called with MiXCR, in-frame beta chains kept. Identical CDR3 protein sequences are pooled into one entry, listed with their most common genes and DNA. These V and J calls derive from TCRdb rather than the authors' analysis. This sample comprises some 160,000 distinct CDR3 sequences, just over 90% of them detected only once. Of the sample, around 0.075% is held by the ten largest clones.

Peripheral blood CD8+ and CD4+ T cells from healthy donors, Susac syndrome patients and multiple sclerosis patients were profiled by high-throughput TCR beta sequencing. Healthy donors were age- and sex-matched controls. CD8+ TEMRA cells were enriched by FACS, while bulk CD8+ and CD4+ T cells were purified by magnetic negative isolation. Blood was collected in EDTA tubes and processed within 24 hours, with PBMCs isolated through density gradient centrifugation. PBMCs intended for TCR sequencing were cryopreserved in liquid nitrogen and were subsequently thawed in a 37 degrees C water bath. Purity of sorted or isolated CD4+, CD8+ and CD8+ TEMRA cells was at least 90%. For this clonotype: The target of this receptor is not known. The sample holds no much larger clone one base away, and base qualities are not on file.

The TCR originated in a human donor in good health. Here the chain combines TRBV28 and TRBJ1-4, with TRBD1 tentatively as D gene (5 bases match). Specimen: CD4+ T cells from PBMCs. The CDR3 protein sequence reads: CASSSRVSNEKLFF. The nucleotide sequence reads as follows: TGTGCCAGCAGTTCCAGGGTGTCTAATGAAAAACTGTTTTTT.